Presented here are 8 T cell receptor beta chains from one specimen sequenced in a study of relationships among human T cell subsets. From mRNA, alpha and beta CDR3 regions were amplified using semiquantitative ARM-PCR. Exponential amplification used communal superprimers after tagged nested gene-specific primers in ARM-PCR. Each CDR3 protein gets one entry after TCRdb re-called the multiplex PCR reads with MiXCR. This sample carries 4,500 to 6,000 distinct CDR3 sequences, roughly 80% of them seen once, and the ten largest clones take approximately 28%. Material for sequencing was total T cells sorted from blood. The receptors here all came from a man aged 40-49 years in good health.

The gene calls are TRBV12-3 or TRBV12-4 and TRBJ2-3, with TRBD2 as a possible D gene (6 bases). The V and J ends lost 3 bases and 3 bases respectively, with 10 bases between them. The CDR3 runs 14 residues. The CDR3 DNA is TGTGCCAGCAGTTTTCAGCGGGCTACAGATACGCAGTATTTT. It translates to CASSFQRATDTQYF.

The chain uses TRBV29-1 and TRBJ2-7, with D perhaps being TRBD1 or TRBD2 (5 bases each). Trimming cost V 7 bases and J 2 bases, with 15 bases left between them. The CDR3 is 13 residues long. CDR1 SQVTM and CDR2 ANQGSEA come from the germline V gene. This CDR3 is CSATIGAPYEQYF. As DNA, the CDR3 is TGCAGCGCCACCATCGGGGCTCCCTACGAGCAGTACTTC.

The chain couples TRBV2 to TRBJ1-1, with D tentatively TRBD1 (6 bases). Germline V CDR1 and CDR2: SNHLY, FYNNEI. This CDR3 has 14 amino acids. Trimming cost V 6 bases and J 0 bases, with 11 bases left between them. The CDR3 sequence is CASRGTRMNTEAFF. The CDR3 DNA sequence: TGTGCCAGCAGGGGGACACGGATGAACACTGAAGCTTTCTTT.

The chain couples TRBV25-1 to TRBJ2-7; the D is unclear. This CDR3 contains 13 residues. CDR1 MGHDK and CDR2 SYGVNS come from the germline V gene. V gave up 3 bases and J gave up 3 bases, with 9 bases separating them. CDR3 sequence (DNA): TGTGCCAGCAGTGAGATGGGCAGCTACGAGCAGTACTTC. This codes for CASSEMGSYEQYF.

Note on this clonotype: At one end, the junction sequence differs from germline, possibly due to a read error. The chain couples TRBV7-9 to TRBJ2-1; D not resolved. This CDR3 spans 12 amino acids. Germline V gene sequence: CDR1 SEHNR, CDR2 FQNEAQ (reference sequence). The CDR3 nucleotides are TGTGCCCTCGGATTTTCCTACAATGGGCAGTTCTTC. This codes for CALGFSYNGQFF.

This rearrangement joins TRBV14 to TRBJ1-1; D gene ambiguous. There are 12 residues in the CDR3. Looked up from germline, CDR1 is SGHDN and CDR2 is FVKESK. V lost 3 bases and J lost 7, with 9 bases in between. CDR3 protein: CASSHSPVEAFF. The CDR3 DNA reads as TGTGCCAGCAGCCACTCGCCAGTTGAAGCTTTCTTT.

This clonotype has only a few counts. This chain uses TRBV21-1 with TRBJ2-7; TRBD1, as called in the table, went unchecked against the DNA. TRBV21-1 is recorded as a pseudogene. The CDR3 has 15 residues. Here the CDR3 reads CASSKEGQEVYEQYF. The CDR3 DNA is TGTGCCAGCAGCAAAGAGGGACAGGAGGTCTACGAGCAGTACTTC.

On this clonotype: A read error may account for a junction end that differs from germline. The chain joins TRBV5-4 to TRBJ1-2; D unresolved. Germline loops: CDR1 SGHNT, CDR2 YYREEE (reference sequence). CDR3 length: 14 residues. For the CDR3, the DNA is TGCGCCAGCAGCTTGAGTCAGGTTAACTATGGCTACACCTTC. This gives the protein CASSLSQVNYGYTF.